The clone carrying this T cell receptor beta chain has a handful of counts. Its antigen is not known. This record comes from a study of T-cell memory formation after mild COVID-19. Study-wide background: Each donor largely had its own TCR clusters. Study-wide results and caveats: CD4/CD8 balance characterized clones contracting day 15 to 85, and CD4+ skew characterized later expanders. Memory from before infection featured some responding clones, which suggests cross-reactive memory joined.

5'RACE with constant-segment primers built TCRalpha and TCRbeta cDNA libraries with UMIs. Each CDR3 protein is one row after TCRdb ran MiXCR on the 5' RACE reads. The data show about 110,000 distinct CDR3 sequences, approximately 15% seen once. This clonotype was obtained from an adult woman who had mild COVID-19 (a few samples of this study predate the infection). Cell type and time point are not known. The specimen sequenced was PBMCs or a T cell subset sorted from them (not recorded which).

The CDR3 DNA reads TGTGCCAGCAGCACCCCCGGGACGACGAACACTGAAGCTTTCTTT. Its translation: CASSTPGTTNTEAFF. The chain uses TRBV11-3 and TRBJ1-1; D is possibly TRBD1 (5 bases). CDR3 size: 15 residues. V was pared by 5 bases and J by 1 base, with 14 bases between. The germline V gene has CDR1 SGHNT and CDR2 YENEEA.